This T cell receptor beta chain originates from a study of early T cells in non-severe SARS-CoV-2 infection. Overall study: The authors sequenced bulk RNA from unsorted whole blood, leaving chains unpaired.

Researchers tagged individual cDNA molecules with unique molecular identifiers. TCRdb recomputed calls from the 5' RACE reads with MiXCR, one row per CDR3 protein. Of more than 95,000 distinct CDR3 sequences in the sample, 15% were seen once. The sample consisted of whole blood. This TCR derives from an adult who was a healthcare worker with PCR-confirmed SARS-CoV-2 infection or an uninfected control (not recorded which).

CDR3 nucleotides: TGTGCCAGCAGCTCCCGGGACAGGGTATACGAGCAGTACTTC. Its translation: CASSSRDRVYEQYF. The J gene is TRBJ2-7, the V gene TRBV5-6, with TRBD1 identical over 9 bases. The germline V gene encodes CDR1 SGHDT and CDR2 YYEEEE. CDR3 length: 14 amino acids. Trimming removed 3 bases from V and 4 bases from J; junction bases left unmatched: 5.